These 9 T cell receptor beta chains were sequenced from one sample in a study of CD8 T cells in ankylosing spondylitis. TCRdb called the 5' RACE reads again in MiXCR, with one record for every CDR3 protein. The data show around 42,000 distinct CDR3 sequences, roughly 2.6% seen once. Sequences were obtained from blood, either unsorted or a sorted T cell fraction (not recorded which). The receptor source for this set is a male donor with ankylosing spondylitis or in good health (not recorded which).

Ten or more counts support this clonotype. The rearrangement joins TRBV9 to TRBJ2-3, with 8 bases matching TRBD2. The trim removed 0 bases at V and 6 bases at J, leaving 9 bases unmatched. The CDR3 is 16 residues long. Germline loops: CDR1 SGDLS, CDR2 YYNGEE. CDR3 loop: CASSVGPGGPGDTQYF. For the CDR3, the DNA is TGTGCCAGCAGCGTAGGGCCGGGAGGGCCGGGGGATACGCAGTATTTT.

This clonotype was detected only a few times. The chain combines TRBV9 with TRBJ2-7, with 7 bases identical to TRBD2. Trimming took 0 bases from V and 0 from J; bases not matched to a gene: 6. Germline V lookup: CDR1 SGDLS, CDR2 YYNGEE. The CDR3 extends over 16 amino acids. CDR3 protein: CASSVGGGGSSYEQYF. DNA for the CDR3: TGTGCCAGCAGCGTAGGGGGTGGCGGGAGCTCCTACGAGCAGTACTTC.

This clonotype was observed at least ten times. The chain employs TRBV9 and TRBJ1-1, with D possibly matching TRBD1 (5 bases). Germline lookup yields CDR1 SGDLS and CDR2 YYNGEE. The CDR3 spans 15 residues. Trimming removed 4 bases at V and 0 bases at J, with 13 bases between. The CDR3 sequence is CASSPRGSMNTEAFF. DNA of the CDR3: TGTGCCAGCAGCCCGAGGGGCAGCATGAACACTGAAGCTTTCTTT.

This clonotype was detected ten times or more. The chain is built from TRBV9 and TRBJ1-6; D possibly corresponds to TRBD1 (5 bases). Germline values: CDR1 SGDLS, CDR2 YYNGEE. The V end was cut by 3 bases, the J end by 3 bases, with 10 bases between. CDR3 length: 15 residues. CDR3 sequence: CASSGSQDYNSPLHF. DNA for the CDR3: TGTGCCAGCAGCGGGTCACAGGACTATAATTCACCCCTCCACTTT.

This clonotype was recorded at least ten times. This rearrangement joins TRBV9 to TRBJ2-3; 9 bases match TRBD1. Germline values: CDR1 SGDLS, CDR2 YYNGEE. The CDR3 sequence is 17 residues long. V lost 0 bases, J lost 5 bases, and 10 bases stayed unmatched. CDR3 in DNA: TGTGCCAGCAGCGTAGCGAATGGACAGGGGAGTGGAGATACGCAGTATTTT. Its translation: CASSVANGQGSGDTQYF.

Many counts were recorded for this clonotype. The genes are TRBV9 and TRBJ2-7; 11 bases fit TRBD2. V shed 2 bases and J 3 bases; nucleotides not matched to a gene: 4. The CDR3 consists of 15 residues. Germline V lookup: CDR1 SGDLS, CDR2 YYNGEE. The CDR3 DNA reads TGTGCCAGCAGCGTTTCGGGACTAGCGGACTACGAGCAGTACTTC. Translating it yields CASSVSGLADYEQYF.

Many counts were recorded for this clonotype. This chain links TRBV9 with TRBJ2-4; TRBD2 agrees at 13 bases. V lost 4 bases to trimming and J lost 2 bases; unmatched junction nucleotides: 3. Per germline, CDR1 SGDLS and CDR2 YYNGEE. This CDR3 has 16 residues. The CDR3 DNA reads TGTGCCAGCAGCCAACTAGCGGGAGGGCCCAAAAACATTCAGTACTTC. It translates to CASSQLAGGPKNIQYF.

This clonotype was detected ten times or more. The chain links TRBV9 to TRBJ1-3, with D possibly being TRBD1 (5 bases). Trimming pared 4 bases from V and 2 bases from J, leaving 10 bases between. Per the germline V gene, CDR1 is SGDLS and CDR2 is YYNGEE. This CDR3 is 14 amino acids long. The CDR3 DNA reads as TGTGCCAGCAGCCTGGGACTCACTGGAAACACCATATATTTT. Protein sequence: CASSLGLTGNTIYF.

Ten or more counts support this clonotype. The V and J genes are TRBV9 and TRBJ2-2; no firm D call. There are 16 residues in the CDR3. CDR1 and CDR2 from the germline V gene are SGDLS and YYNGEE. V was cut by 0 bases and J by 2 bases, with 11 bases left in between. The CDR3 loop is CASSVGITANTGELFF. In nucleotides, the CDR3 is TGTGCCAGCAGCGTAGGGATAACAGCAAACACCGGGGAGCTGTTTTTT.